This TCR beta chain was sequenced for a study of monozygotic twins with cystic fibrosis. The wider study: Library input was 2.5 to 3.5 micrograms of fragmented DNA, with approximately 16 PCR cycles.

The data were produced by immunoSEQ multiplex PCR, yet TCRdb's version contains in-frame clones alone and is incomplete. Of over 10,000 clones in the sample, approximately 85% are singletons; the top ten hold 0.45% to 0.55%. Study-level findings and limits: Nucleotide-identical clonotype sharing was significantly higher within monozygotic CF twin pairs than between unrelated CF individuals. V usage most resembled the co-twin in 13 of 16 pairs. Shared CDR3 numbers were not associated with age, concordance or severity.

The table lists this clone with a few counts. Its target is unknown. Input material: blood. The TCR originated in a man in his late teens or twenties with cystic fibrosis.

The CDR3 bases are TGTGCCAGCAGTTTCCCCTCTCGGGGGAGCTCCTACGAGCAGTACTTC. Residues: CASSFPSRGSSYEQYF. The rearrangement uses TRBV6-6 and TRBJ2-7; maybe TRBD2 (6 bases). V lost 4 bases and J 0 bases, leaving 16 bases between the germline ends. CDR1 is MNHNY and CDR2 is SVGAGI in the germline V gene (reference sequence). CDR3 length equals 16 residues.